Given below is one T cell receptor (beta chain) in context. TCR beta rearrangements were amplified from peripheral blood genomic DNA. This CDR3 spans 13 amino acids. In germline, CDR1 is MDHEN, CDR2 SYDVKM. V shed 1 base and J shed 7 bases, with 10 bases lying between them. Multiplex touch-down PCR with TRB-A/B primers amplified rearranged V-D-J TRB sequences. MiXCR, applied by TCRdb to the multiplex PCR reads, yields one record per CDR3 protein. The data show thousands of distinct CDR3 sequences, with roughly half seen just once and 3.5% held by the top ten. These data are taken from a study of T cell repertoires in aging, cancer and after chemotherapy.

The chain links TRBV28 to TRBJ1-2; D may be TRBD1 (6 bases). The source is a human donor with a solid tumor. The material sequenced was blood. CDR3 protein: CASSLFGGAGYTF. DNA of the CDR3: TGTGCCAGCAGTTTATTCGGGGGGGCTGGCTACACCTTC.